This is a list of T cell receptor beta chains from one sample in a study of cytomegalovirus exposure and HLA in healthy donors. Clones were read by immunoSEQ multiplex PCR, and TCRdb kept only the in-frame ones, dropping some. The sample carries around 120,000 clones, about 76% recorded once. Sequenced: PBMCs. Every receptor here comes from a man aged 60 to 75 in good health and CMV-seropositive. Each CDR3 is given with its conserved first and last residue. The order of the fields is J gene, D gene, clone size, V gene, CDR3 protein, CDR3 DNA. D genes are given only for firm matches. Clone size is not always given. Where it is, it says once, few, many or a class for expanded clones.

J: TRBJ2-7; D: -; size: -; V: TRBV7-3; CDR3: CASSLNSYYEQYF; DNA: TGTGCCAGCAGCTTAAACAGTTACTACGAGCAGTACTTC
J: TRBJ2-5; D: -; size: -; V: TRBV6-1; CDR3: CASSWAATQETQYF; DNA: TGTGCCAGCAGCTGGGCCGCGACCCAAGAGACCCAGTACTTC
J: TRBJ2-2; D: -; size: once; V: TRBV7-9; CDR3: CASSREAEGNTGELFF; DNA: TGTGCCAGCAGCCGAGAGGCGGAAGGGAACACCGGGGAGCTGTTTTTT
J: TRBJ2-4; D: -; size: -; V: TRBV18; CDR3: CASSSAQVAKNSQYF; DNA: TGTGCCAGCTCCAGCGCACAGGTAGCCAAAAACAGTCAGTACTTC
J: TRBJ1-2; D: TRBD1; size: -; V: TRBV2; CDR3: CASSEMGTGASSGYTF; DNA: TGTGCCAGCAGTGAAATGGGGACAGGGGCCTCCAGCGGCTACACCTTC
J: TRBJ2-3; D: -; size: few; V: TRBV11-2; CDR3: CASSPVLDRQRGTQYF; DNA: TGTGCCAGCAGCCCCGTTCTGGACAGACAACGGGGTACGCAGTATTTT
J: TRBJ2-3; D: TRBD1; size: -; V: TRBV14; CDR3: CASSPGTGRDTQYF; DNA: TGTGCCAGCAGCCCCGGGACAGGGAGGGATACGCAGTATTTT
J: TRBJ2-1; D: -; size: -; V: TRBV29-1; CDR3: CSAATGTGYNEQFF; DNA: TGCAGCGCCGCCACCGGGACTGGATACAATGAGCAGTTCTTC
J: TRBJ1-1; D: -; size: -; V: TRBV28; CDR3: CASSRPRAFRVNTEAFF; DNA: TGTGCCAGCAGTCGTCCCAGGGCTTTTCGAGTTAACACTGAAGCTTTCTTT
J: TRBJ1-4; D: TRBD1; size: -; V: TRBV5-1; CDR3: CASSPDRGEKLFF; DNA: TGCGCCAGCAGCCCGGACAGGGGTGAAAAACTGTTTTTT
J: TRBJ2-7; D: TRBD2; size: -; V: TRBV28; CDR3: CASISGGVQKSYEQYF; DNA: TGTGCCAGCATTTCCGGGGGGGTCCAAAAGTCCTACGAGCAGTACTTC
J: TRBJ1-1; D: -; size: -; V: TRBV7-2; CDR3: CASSRVRTEAFF; DNA: TGTGCCAGCAGCCGCGTCCGCACTGAAGCTTTCTTT
J: TRBJ2-1; D: -; size: once; V: TRBV6-1; CDR3: CASSELSASYNEQFF; DNA: TGTGCCAGCAGTGAATTAAGCGCCTCCTACAATGAGCAGTTCTTC
J: TRBJ1-1; D: TRBD1; size: many; V: TRBV19; CDR3: CASDRGGNTEAFF; DNA: TGTGCCTCCGACAGGGGGGGGAACACTGAAGCTTTCTTT
J: TRBJ1-2; D: -; size: -; V: TRBV9; CDR3: CASSAQGLANYGYTF; DNA: TGTGCCAGCAGCGCACAGGGTTTAGCTAACTATGGCTACACCTTC
J: TRBJ2-7; D: TRBD1; size: -; V: TRBV7-3; CDR3: CASSRTGGSYEQYF; DNA: TGTGCCAGCAGCCGGACAGGGGGCTCCTACGAGCAGTACTTC
J: TRBJ2-2; D: TRBD1; size: -; V: TRBV6-5; CDR3: CASRTGVLNTGELFF; DNA: TGTGCCAGCAGAACAGGGGTATTGAACACCGGGGAGCTGTTTTTT
J: TRBJ1-2; D: TRBD1; size: -; V: TRBV5-1; CDR3: CASSLGQTTRILYGYTF; DNA: TGCGCCAGCAGCCTGGGACAGACCACCCGTATACTCTATGGCTACACCTTC
J: TRBJ1-3; D: -; size: -; V: TRBV11-1; CDR3: CASSADRYSGNTIYF; DNA: TGTGCCAGCAGCGCAGACAGATACTCTGGAAACACCATATATTTT
J: TRBJ1-1; D: -; size: -; V: TRBV9; CDR3: CASSVTARNTEAFF; DNA: TGTGCCAGCAGCGTTACTGCAAGGAACACTGAAGCTTTCTTT
J: TRBJ1-1; D: -; size: -; V: TRBV4-2; CDR3: CASSQVYSREYMNTEAFF; DNA: TGTGCCAGCAGCCAAGTTTATTCCAGGGAATATATGAACACTGAAGCTTTCTTT
J: TRBJ2-1; D: -; size: -; V: TRBV27; CDR3: CASSLGTRGGRWGVGNEQFF; DNA: TGTGCCAGCAGTTTAGGGACCCGCGGAGGAAGGTGGGGGGTCGGGAATGAGCAGTTCTTC
J: TRBJ1-5; D: -; size: few; V: TRBV2; CDR3: CASSERAGNQPQHF; DNA: TGTGCCAGCAGTGAGAGGGCTGGCAATCAGCCCCAGCATTTT
J: TRBJ2-2; D: -; size: -; V: TRBV6-4; CDR3: CASSDSDRGELFF; DNA: TGTGCCAGCAGTGACTCCGACAGGGGGGAGCTGTTTTTT
J: TRBJ1-2; D: -; size: -; V: TRBV5-1; CDR3: CASSRTDNGYTF; DNA: TGCGCCAGCTCCCGAACCGACAATGGCTACACCTTC
J: TRBJ2-7; D: -; size: -; V: TRBV11-2; CDR3: CASSWGPSYEQYF; DNA: TGTGCCAGCAGCTGGGGCCCCTCCTACGAGCAGTACTTC
J: TRBJ1-3; D: -; size: -; V: TRBV5-6; CDR3: CASSLGGHSGNTIYF; DNA: TGTGCCAGCAGCTTGGGCGGCCACTCTGGAAACACCATATATTTT
J: TRBJ1-1; D: TRBD1; size: -; V: TRBV5-1; CDR3: CASSIRGTEAFF; DNA: TGCGCCAGCAGCATCAGGGGGACTGAAGCTTTCTTT
J: TRBJ2-4; D: -; size: -; V: TRBV7-2; CDR3: CASGLGGTKNIQYF; DNA: TGTGCCAGCGGCCTGGGGGGAACCAAAAACATTCAGTACTTC